These 7 T cell receptor beta chains share one sample of origin, sequenced in a study of cytomegalovirus exposure and HLA in healthy donors. Some clones are missing from TCRdb's copy, which holds only in-frame ones; the method was immunoSEQ multiplex PCR. The data hold tens of thousands of clones, with roughly 85% observed a single time. Sequencing was carried out using PBMCs. These receptors were taken from a young man in good health and CMV-seropositive.

This chain joins TRBV7-8 and TRBJ2-2, with D uncertain. The CDR3 has 14 residues. V lost 5 bases and J 3 bases, leaving 10 bases between the germline ends. Germline assignment: CDR1 SGHVS and CDR2 FQNEAQ. Here the CDR3 DNA reads TGTGCCAGCAGCCACGACACTTACACCGGGGAGCTGTTTTTT. As protein: CASSHDTYTGELFF.

The V and J genes are TRBV7-6 and TRBJ2-2; 9 bases match TRBD1. With V trimmed by 6 bases and J by 4 bases, 0 bases remained unmatched. CDR3 length equals 13 residues. CDR1 and CDR2 (germline): SGHVS, FNYEAQ. The CDR3 here is CASRTGGTGELFF. DNA for the CDR3: TGTGCCAGCAGGACAGGGGGCACCGGGGAGCTGTTTTTT.

The chain employs TRBV7-3 and TRBJ2-7; 8 positions match TRBD1. In germline, CDR1 is SGHTA, CDR2 FQGTGA. The CDR3 is made up of 20 amino acids. J was trimmed by 2 bases and V by 0 bases; bases with no gene match: 18. The CDR3 protein is CASSLTREEKPGGFTYEQYV. In DNA form, the CDR3 reads TGTGCCAGCAGCTTAACCCGAGAAGAAAAACCAGGGGGCTTTACCTACGAGCAGTACGTC.

This sequence joins TRBV6-6 and TRBJ2-5, with D tentatively TRBD2 (5 bases). CDR3 length: 13 residues. V dropped 1 base and J dropped 4 bases, with 7 bases sitting between them. Germline CDR1 reads MNHNY; CDR2 reads SVGAGI (reference sequence). CDR3 coding DNA: TGTGCCAGCAGTTACTTAGCGTTAGAGACCCAGTACTTC. It is translated as CASSYLALETQYF.

This sequence joins TRBV13 and TRBJ2-5, with 11 bases aligning to TRBD2. V gave up 3 bases and J gave up 4 bases; unmatched junction bases: 4. This CDR3 contains 15 residues. Germline CDR1 reads PRHDT; CDR2 reads FYEKMQ (reference sequence). CDR3: CASSFRLAGLETQYF. The CDR3, as DNA: TGTGCCAGCAGCTTTCGACTAGCGGGACTAGAGACCCAGTACTTC.

The chain links TRBV10-3 to TRBJ2-1, with 14 bases lining up with TRBD2. This CDR3 spans 16 amino acids. The germline CDR1 and CDR2 sequences are ENHRY and SYGVKD. J was trimmed by 7 bases and V by 4 bases; bases with no gene match: 6. The CDR3 spells CAISGGLAGGGNEQFF. The CDR3 nucleotides are TGTGCCATCAGTGGAGGACTAGCGGGAGGAGGTAATGAGCAGTTCTTC.

This clone qualifies as medium-sized. The chain has TRBV21-1 and TRBJ2-5; the table calls TRBD2, which could not be checked here. TRBV21-1 is noted as a pseudogene. There are 17 residues in the CDR3. This CDR3 is CASSKGGLAEIQETQYF. In DNA, the CDR3 is TGTGCCAGCAGCAAAGGGGGGCTAGCGGAGATCCAAGAGACCCAGTACTTC.